A single sample gave rise to the 18 T cell receptor beta chains below, sequenced in a study of cytomegalovirus exposure and HLA in healthy donors. Produced via immunoSEQ multiplex PCR; TCRdb's table is partial and in-frame only. Of around 160,000 clones in the sample, approximately 81% are singletons; the top ten hold roughly 10%. The sequencing input was PBMCs. Receptors originate from a man younger than 45 in good health and CMV-seropositive.

The rearrangement uses TRBV25-1 and TRBJ2-5; D is unresolved. The CDR3 extends over 13 amino acids. Trimming removed 1 base at V and 0 bases at J, with 3 bases between. Germline V gene data show CDR1 as MGHDK and CDR2 as SYGVNS. CDR3 in amino acids: CASSESYQETQYF. DNA for the CDR3: TGTGCCAGCAGTGAATCGTACCAAGAGACCCAGTACTTC.

V is TRBV27 and J is TRBJ2-3; D is unresolved. This CDR3 has 13 residues. Per germline, CDR1 MNHEY and CDR2 SMNVEV (reference sequence). V was cut by 3 bases and J by 5 bases, with 9 bases left in between. The CDR3 nucleotides are TGTGCCAGCAGTTTGAAAGCTGAAGATACGCAGTATTTT. Protein sequence: CASSLKAEDTQYF.

The genes are TRBV29-1 and TRBJ1-4, with D unresolved. The CDR3 length is 14 residues. Germline V gene lookup returns CDR1 SQVTM and CDR2 ANQGSEA. The V end was cut by 5 bases, the J end by 0 bases, with 10 bases between. CDR3 protein: CSVYQQSTNEKLFF. In DNA, the CDR3 is TGCAGCGTTTACCAACAGTCAACTAATGAAAAACTGTTTTTT.

J is TRBJ2-3 and V is TRBV19; 7 nucleotides match TRBD1. Losses at the gene ends were 5 bases for V and 5 bases for J; bases not matched to a gene: 10. This CDR3 comprises 15 residues. The germline gives CDR1 LNHDA, CDR2 SQIVND (reference sequence). CDR3: CASSQGQNMGDTQYF. CDR3 DNA sequence: TGTGCCAGTAGTCAGGGACAGAACATGGGAGATACGCAGTATTTT.

The rearrangement links TRBV19 to TRBJ2-2; 8 bases line up with TRBD1. Germline CDR1 and CDR2: LNHDA and SQIVND (reference sequence). J lost 7 bases, V lost 2 bases, and 6 bases had no gene match. The CDR3 contains 15 residues. The CDR3 bases are TGTGCCAGTAGTATAAACGCAGGGGGCCACGGGGAGCTGTTTTTT. This gives the protein CASSINAGGHGELFF.

J is TRBJ1-5 and V is TRBV27; 7 bases are shared with TRBD1. V was pared by 5 bases and J by 6 bases, with 4 bases of the junction left unmatched. This CDR3 contains 13 residues. Germline loops: CDR1 MNHEY, CDR2 SMNVEV (reference sequence). The CDR3 DNA sequence: TGTGCCAGCAGTCACAGGGGAGTTCAGCCCCAGCATTTT. Protein product: CASSHRGVQPQHF.

The chain has TRBV29-1 and TRBJ2-3; 11 positions agree with TRBD1. The germline V gene encodes CDR1 SQVTM and CDR2 ANQGSEA. V shed 5 bases and J 2 bases; nucleotides not matched to a gene: 6. This CDR3 has 15 residues. CDR3 in amino acids: CSVYPGQGVTDTQYF. The CDR3, as DNA: TGCAGCGTTTATCCGGGACAGGGGGTCACAGATACGCAGTATTTT.

The chain uses TRBV6-5 and TRBJ1-2; 8 nucleotides line up with TRBD1. The germline CDR1 and CDR2 sequences are MNHEY and SVGAGI. This CDR3 has 14 amino acids. V lost 5 bases, J lost 2 bases, and 4 bases stayed unmatched. The CDR3 spells CASSHRQGNYGYTF. CDR3 DNA: TGTGCCAGCAGTCACCGACAGGGGAACTATGGCTACACCTTC.

The rearrangement uses TRBV5-1 and TRBJ1-1, with D uncertain. V shed 4 bases and J shed 2 bases, with 15 bases lying between them. Germline CDR1 is SGHRS and CDR2 is YFSETQ. The CDR3 is 15 amino acids. CDR3 bases: TGCGCCAGCAGCCCTACTCCCCAGGAAAACACTGAAGCTTTCTTT. Residues: CASSPTPQENTEAFF.

The CDR3 loop is CASRPSPGRSNNEQFF. The CDR3 nucleotides read TGTGCCAGCAGACCTAGTCCCGGGAGGTCGAACAATGAGCAGTTCTTC. The J gene is TRBJ2-1, the V gene TRBV7-9; 7 bases match TRBD2. The V gene's germline CDR1 is SEHNR and CDR2 FQNEAQ (reference sequence). The J segment lost 5 bases and the V segment lost 6 bases, leaving 13 bases of the junction unmatched. The CDR3 runs 16 residues.

The chain joins TRBV13 to TRBJ2-1; 9 bases line up with TRBD2. The germline V gene encodes CDR1 PRHDT and CDR2 FYEKMQ (reference sequence). This CDR3 region has 16 residues. V was pared by 0 bases and J by 4 bases, with 4 bases of the junction left unmatched. CDR3 sequence: CASSLGASGGYNEQFF. In DNA form, the CDR3 reads TGTGCCAGCAGCTTAGGCGCGAGCGGGGGGTACAATGAGCAGTTCTTC.

The gene calls are TRBV6-5 and TRBJ1-1, with 7 bases that match TRBD1. The germline V gene encodes CDR1 MNHEY and CDR2 SVGAGI. The CDR3 spans 15 residues. Germline trimming cut 6 bases from V and 0 bases from J; bases unmatched to any gene: 7. The CDR3 DNA sequence: TGTGCCAGCAGCCGACAGGGAACTCTGAACACTGAAGCTTTCTTT. As protein: CASSRQGTLNTEAFF.

V and J are TRBV7-2 and TRBJ1-5; D not certain. V lost 1 base, J lost 2 bases, and 12 bases lay in between. In germline, CDR1 is SGHTA, CDR2 FQGNSA. The CDR3 sequence is 16 residues long. The CDR3 reads CASSLGPGYGNQPQHF. The CDR3, as DNA: TGTGCCAGCAGCTTAGGTCCGGGGTATGGCAATCAGCCCCAGCATTTT. The whole variable domain, remainder taken from reference TRBV7-2 and TRBJ1-5, is GAGVSQSPSNKVTEKGKDVELRCDPISGHTALYWYRQSLGQGLEFLIYFQGNSAPDKSGLPSDRFSAERTGGSVSTLTIQRTQQEDSAVYLCASSLGPGYGNQPQHFGDGTRLSIL.

The count of this clone is one. The V gene is TRBV5-4, the J gene TRBJ2-3; 11 positions match TRBD2. The CDR3 length is 16 residues. From germline, CDR1 is SGHNT and CDR2 YYREEE (reference sequence). Trimming took 2 bases from V and 5 from J; bases not matched to a gene: 7. CDR3 region: CASSFQLAGDVDTQYF. In DNA, the CDR3 is TGTGCCAGCAGCTTCCAACTAGCGGGAGATGTAGATACGCAGTATTTT.

This chain joins TRBV10-1 and TRBJ2-7, with D perhaps matching TRBD2 (6 bases). CDR3 size: 12 residues. Germline V gene data show CDR1 as WNHNN and CDR2 as SYGVQD (reference sequence). V was trimmed by 2 bases and J by 9 bases, leaving 11 bases between them. CDR3 sequence: CASSEPGTPQYF. The CDR3 bases are TGCGCCAGCAGTGAGCCAGGGACTCCGCAGTACTTC.

The chain uses TRBV6-5 and TRBJ1-1, with 8 positions matching TRBD1. There are 13 residues in the CDR3. The J segment lost 4 bases and the V segment lost 7 bases, leaving 5 bases of the junction unmatched. Per the germline V gene, CDR1 is MNHEY and CDR2 is SVGAGI. The CDR3 nucleotides are TGTGCCAGCACTCTTACAGGGGGCACTGAAGCTTTCTTT. Translation: CASTLTGGTEAFF.

The chain recombines TRBV5-1 with TRBJ2-7, with D unresolved. Per the germline V gene, CDR1 is SGHRS and CDR2 is YFSETQ. V was clipped by 6 bases and J by 2 bases, with 18 bases between them. The CDR3 loop spans 15 amino acids. CDR3: CASTPDPTTTYEQYF. The CDR3 coding sequence is TGCGCCAGCACCCCCGATCCCACTACCACCTACGAGCAGTACTTC.

The CDR3 is CASSWTSGTDTQYF. The CDR3, as DNA: TGTGCCAGCAGTTGGACTAGCGGGACGGATACGCAGTATTTT. The chain links TRBV28 to TRBJ2-3, with 12 bases that match TRBD2. V shed 4 bases and J 6 bases; nucleotides not matched to a gene: 2. Per the germline V gene, CDR1 is MDHEN and CDR2 is SYDVKM. This CDR3 region has 14 residues.